Below, 5 T cell receptor beta chains from the same sample are listed, as sequenced in a study of metastatic and nonmetastatic thyroid tumors. TCRdb re-called the PCR reads with MiXCR. The repertoire consists of approximately 20,000 clones, with about 30% occurring once and the leading ten covering roughly 20%. Patients underwent thyroid surgery, and none had received any treatment before it. Sequenced input: adjacent normal tissue. All receptors come from a female donor with papillary thyroid cancer or a benign thyroid nodule (not recorded which). Some clones in this sample may be carry-over from other donors' samples.

This clone was counted at least ten times. The rearrangement links TRBV6-1 to TRBJ2-7; maybe TRBD2 (5 bases). The germline V and J ends were trimmed by 10 bases and 4 bases, with 14 bases remaining between them. Germline assignment: CDR1 MNHNS and CDR2 SASEGT. There are 12 residues in the CDR3. CDR3 bases: TGTGCCACCGGGAAGCCCCCTTACGAGCAGTACTTC. This gives the protein CATGKPPYEQYF.

This clone was counted only a few times. The chain uses TRBV28 and TRBJ1-2; TRBD1 aligns across 10 bases. In germline, CDR1 is MDHEN, CDR2 SYDVKM. The CDR3 is made up of 15 amino acids. V lost 6 bases and J lost 3; bases outside the gene matches: 7. Here the CDR3 DNA reads TGTGCCAGCAGCCACCGACAGGGGGCAGACTATGGCTACACCTTC. Its translation is CASSHRQGADYGYTF.

The gene calls are TRBV6-1 and TRBJ2-7, with TRBD1 matching 10 bases. Germline V gene lookup returns CDR1 MNHNS and CDR2 SASEGT. Trimming removed 5 bases from V and 7 bases from J; junction bases left unmatched: 11. The CDR3 is made up of 15 amino acids. DNA of the CDR3: TGTGCCAGCAGTCCCCGGACAGGGGGAAAGAAGGAGCAGTACTTC. This translates into CASSPRTGGKKEQYF.

V is TRBV11-2 and J is TRBJ2-5, with 9 bases aligning to TRBD1. The trim removed 5 bases at V and 5 bases at J, leaving 15 bases unmatched. CDR1 SGHAT and CDR2 FQNNGV come from the germline V gene. This CDR3 region has 17 residues. CDR3 protein: CASSPPGQGVRRETQYF. The CDR3 DNA reads TGTGCCAGCAGCCCTCCGGGACAGGGAGTGAGGAGGGAGACCCAGTACTTC.

This clone is labeled medium-sized. This rearrangement joins TRBV6-5 to TRBJ2-7; D might be TRBD2 (6 bases). CDR3 length equals 14 residues. Germline V gene sequence: CDR1 MNHEY, CDR2 SVGAGI. V lost 0 bases and J lost 6, with 12 bases in between. The CDR3, as DNA: TGTGCCAGCAGTTACTCTCGGGGGTGGAGCGAGCAGTACTTC. Amino acids: CASSYSRGWSEQYF.